This TCR beta chain was captured in a study of OX40 agonist ivuxolimab in advanced cancers. Study-level results: Blood T cells, both CD4+ and CD8+, expanded clonally by week 6 at 0.1 to 3.0 mg/kg. Expanded peripheral T-cell antigen specificity went undetermined.

The length of the CDR3 is 13 residues. Germline lookup yields CDR1 MNHEY and CDR2 SMNVEV (reference sequence). Trimming pared 6 bases from V and 1 base from J, leaving 6 bases between. The table came from immunoSEQ multiplex PCR; TCRdb's copy has only in-frame clones and leaves some out. The sample shows roughly 74,000 clones, about 94% of them seen only once. Notes on this clone: Its specificity is not known.

The chain links TRBV27 to TRBJ2-2; D not resolved. The specimen comprised CD4+ or CD8+ T cells sorted from blood, sampled in a trial of the OX40 agonist ivuxolimab. This TCR derives from an adult with an advanced solid tumor such as melanoma, head and neck, liver or kidney cancer. CDR3 sequence: CASSLRNTGELFF. The CDR3 DNA reads TGTGCCAGCAGCTTAAGGAACACCGGGGAGCTGTTTTTT.